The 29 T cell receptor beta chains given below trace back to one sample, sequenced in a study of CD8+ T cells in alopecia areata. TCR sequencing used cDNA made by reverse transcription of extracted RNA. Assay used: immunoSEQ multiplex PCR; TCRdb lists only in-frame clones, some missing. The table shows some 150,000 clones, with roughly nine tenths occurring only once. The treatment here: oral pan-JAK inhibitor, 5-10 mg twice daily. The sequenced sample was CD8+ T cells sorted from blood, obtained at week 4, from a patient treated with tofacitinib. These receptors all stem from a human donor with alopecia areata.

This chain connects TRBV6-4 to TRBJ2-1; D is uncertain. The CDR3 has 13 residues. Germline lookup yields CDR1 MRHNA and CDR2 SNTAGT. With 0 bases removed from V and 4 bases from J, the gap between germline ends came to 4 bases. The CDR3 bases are TGTGCCAGCAGTGACTCGACTTACAATGAGCAGTTCTTC. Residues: CASSDSTYNEQFF.

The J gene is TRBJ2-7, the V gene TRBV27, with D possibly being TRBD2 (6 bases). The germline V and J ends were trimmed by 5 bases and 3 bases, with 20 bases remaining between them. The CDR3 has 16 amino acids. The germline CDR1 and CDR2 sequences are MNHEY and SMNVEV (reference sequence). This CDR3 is CASSPPGDWSIYEQYF. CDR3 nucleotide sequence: TGTGCCAGCAGTCCCCCCGGGGACTGGTCAATCTACGAGCAGTACTTC.

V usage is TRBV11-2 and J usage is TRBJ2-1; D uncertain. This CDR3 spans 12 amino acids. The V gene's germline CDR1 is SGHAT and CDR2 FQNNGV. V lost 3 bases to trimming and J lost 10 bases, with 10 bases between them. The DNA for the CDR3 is TGTGCCAGCAGCTTTTCTGCCTGGGAGCAGTTCTTC. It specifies CASSFSAWEQFF.

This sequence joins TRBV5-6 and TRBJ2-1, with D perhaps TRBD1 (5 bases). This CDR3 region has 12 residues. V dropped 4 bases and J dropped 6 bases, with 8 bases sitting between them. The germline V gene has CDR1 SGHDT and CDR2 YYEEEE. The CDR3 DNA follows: TGTGCCAGCAGCCCCACAGGCAATGAGCAGTTCTTC. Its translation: CASSPTGNEQFF.

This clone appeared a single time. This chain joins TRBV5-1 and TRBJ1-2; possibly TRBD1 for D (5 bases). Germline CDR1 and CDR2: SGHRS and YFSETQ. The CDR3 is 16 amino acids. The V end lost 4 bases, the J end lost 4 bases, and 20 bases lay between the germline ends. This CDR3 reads CASSPSDIPGGYGYTF. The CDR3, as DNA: TGCGCCAGCAGCCCCTCGGACATTCCGGGCGGCTATGGCTACACCTTC.

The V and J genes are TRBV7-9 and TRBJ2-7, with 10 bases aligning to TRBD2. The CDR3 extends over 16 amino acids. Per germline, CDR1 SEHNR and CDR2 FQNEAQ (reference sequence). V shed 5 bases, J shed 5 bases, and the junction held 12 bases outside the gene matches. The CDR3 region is CASSPQLAGLTDEQYF. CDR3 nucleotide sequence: TGTGCCAGCAGCCCCCAACTAGCGGGACTAACGGACGAGCAGTACTTC.

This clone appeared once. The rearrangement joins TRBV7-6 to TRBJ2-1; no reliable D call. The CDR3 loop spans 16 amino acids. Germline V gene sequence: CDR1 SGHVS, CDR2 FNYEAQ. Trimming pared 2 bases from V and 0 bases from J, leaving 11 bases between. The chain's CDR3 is CASSLSGGDSYNEQFF. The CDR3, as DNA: TGTGCCAGCAGCTTAAGTGGTGGGGACTCCTACAATGAGCAGTTCTTC. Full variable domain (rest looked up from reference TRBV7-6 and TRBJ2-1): GAGVSQSPRYKVTKRGQDVALRCDPISGHVSLYWYRQALGQGPEFLTYFNYEAQQDKSGLPNDRFSAERPEGSISTLTIQRTEQRDSAMYRCASSLSGGDSYNEQFFGPGTRLTVL.

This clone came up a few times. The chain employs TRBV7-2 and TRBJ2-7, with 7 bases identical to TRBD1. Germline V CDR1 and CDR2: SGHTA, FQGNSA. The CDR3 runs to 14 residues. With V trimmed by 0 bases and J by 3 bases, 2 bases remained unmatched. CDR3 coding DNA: TGTGCCAGCAGCTTAGCAGCAGGGGGCTACGAGCAGTACTTC. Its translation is CASSLAAGGYEQYF.

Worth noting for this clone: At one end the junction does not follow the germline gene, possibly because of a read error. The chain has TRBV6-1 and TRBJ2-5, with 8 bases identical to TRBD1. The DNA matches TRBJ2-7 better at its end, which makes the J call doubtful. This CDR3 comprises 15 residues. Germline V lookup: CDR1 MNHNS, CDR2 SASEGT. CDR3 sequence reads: CAISEGTGYVYEQYF. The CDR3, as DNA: TGTGCCATCAGTGAAGGGACAGGCTACGTCTACGAGCAGTACTTC.

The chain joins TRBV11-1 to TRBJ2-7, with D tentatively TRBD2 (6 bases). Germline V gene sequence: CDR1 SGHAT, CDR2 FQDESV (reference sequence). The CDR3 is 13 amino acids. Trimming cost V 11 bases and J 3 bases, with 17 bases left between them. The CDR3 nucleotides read TGTGCCTCTTGGGGGGACCCGGACTACGAGCAGTACTTC. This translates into CASWGDPDYEQYF.

The CDR3, as DNA: TGTGCCAGCAGCCTCGGGGGATCCAACGTCCTGACTTTC. Its protein is CASSLGGSNVLTF. The chain uses TRBV14 and TRBJ2-6; TRBD2 might be the D (6 bases). V shed 4 bases and J shed 8 bases, with 9 bases lying between them. Germline-derived CDR1 and CDR2 are SGHDN and FVKESK. The CDR3 sequence is 13 residues long.

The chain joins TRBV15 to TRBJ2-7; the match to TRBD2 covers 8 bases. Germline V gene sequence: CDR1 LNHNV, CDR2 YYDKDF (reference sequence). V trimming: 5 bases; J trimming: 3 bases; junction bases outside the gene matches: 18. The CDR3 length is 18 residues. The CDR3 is CATSGTLRAGEARYEQYF. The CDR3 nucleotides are TGTGCCACCAGCGGTACACTGAGAGCGGGAGAGGCCCGCTACGAGCAGTACTTC. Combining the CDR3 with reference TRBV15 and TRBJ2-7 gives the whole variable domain DAMVIQNPRYQVTQFGKPVTLSCSQTLNHNVMYWYQQKSSQAPKLLFHYYDKDFNNEADTPDNFQSRRPNTSFCFLDIRSPGLGDTAMYLCATSGTLRAGEARYEQYFGPGTRLTVT.

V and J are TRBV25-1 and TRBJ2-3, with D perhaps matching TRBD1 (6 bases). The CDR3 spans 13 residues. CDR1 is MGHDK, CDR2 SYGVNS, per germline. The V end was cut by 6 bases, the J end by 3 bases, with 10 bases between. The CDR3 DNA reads TGTGCCAGCAGGCAGGGGTTGACAGATACGCAGTATTTT. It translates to CASRQGLTDTQYF.

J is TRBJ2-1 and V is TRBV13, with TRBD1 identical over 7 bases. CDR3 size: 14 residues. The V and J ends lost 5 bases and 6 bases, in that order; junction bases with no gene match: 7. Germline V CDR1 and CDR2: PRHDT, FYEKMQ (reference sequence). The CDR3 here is CASSASTGVNEQFF. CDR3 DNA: TGTGCCAGCAGCGCATCAACAGGGGTCAATGAGCAGTTCTTC.

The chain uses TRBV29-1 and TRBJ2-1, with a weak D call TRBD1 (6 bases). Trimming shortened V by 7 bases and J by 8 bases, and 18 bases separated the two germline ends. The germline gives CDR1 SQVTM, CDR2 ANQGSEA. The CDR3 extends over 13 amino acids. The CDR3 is CSAKGDKYYEQFF. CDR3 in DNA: TGCAGCGCCAAAGGGGACAAGTACTATGAGCAGTTCTTC.

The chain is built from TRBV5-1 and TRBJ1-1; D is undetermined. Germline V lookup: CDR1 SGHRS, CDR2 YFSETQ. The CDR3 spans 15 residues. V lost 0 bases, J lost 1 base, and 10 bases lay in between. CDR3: CASSLGTAGNTEAFF. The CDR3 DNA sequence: TGCGCCAGCAGCTTGGGCACTGCCGGGAACACTGAAGCTTTCTTT.

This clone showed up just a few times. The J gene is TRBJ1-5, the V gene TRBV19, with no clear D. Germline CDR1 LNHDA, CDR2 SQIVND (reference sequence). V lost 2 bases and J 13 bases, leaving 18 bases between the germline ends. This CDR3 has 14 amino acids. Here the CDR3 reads CASSISVGGPEQHF. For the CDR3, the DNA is TGTGCCAGTAGTATAAGTGTTGGAGGACCTGAGCAGCATTTT. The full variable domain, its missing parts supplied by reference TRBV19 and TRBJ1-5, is DGGITQSPKYLFRKEGQNVTLSCEQNLNHDAMYWYRQDPGQGLRLIYYSQIVNDFQKGDIAEGYSVSREKKESFPLTVTSAQKNPTAFYLCASSISVGGPEQHFGDGTRLSIL.

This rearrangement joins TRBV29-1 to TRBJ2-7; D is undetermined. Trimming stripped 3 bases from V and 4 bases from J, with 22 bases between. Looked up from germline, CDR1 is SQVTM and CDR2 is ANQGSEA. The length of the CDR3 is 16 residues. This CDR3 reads CSVDGSDSDPGYEQYF. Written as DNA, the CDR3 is TGCAGCGTTGATGGCTCCGACTCGGATCCCGGGTACGAGCAGTACTTC.

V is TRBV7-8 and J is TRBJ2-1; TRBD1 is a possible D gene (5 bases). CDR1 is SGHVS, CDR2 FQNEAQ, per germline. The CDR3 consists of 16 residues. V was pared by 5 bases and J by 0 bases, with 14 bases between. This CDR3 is CASSGYRLSSYNEQFF. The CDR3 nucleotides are TGTGCCAGCAGCGGCTACAGGCTTAGCTCCTACAATGAGCAGTTCTTC.

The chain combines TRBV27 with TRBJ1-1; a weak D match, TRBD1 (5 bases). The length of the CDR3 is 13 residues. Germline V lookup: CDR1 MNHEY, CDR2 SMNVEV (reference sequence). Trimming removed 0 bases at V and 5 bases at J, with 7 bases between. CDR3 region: CASSLSWGTEAFF. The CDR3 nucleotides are TGTGCCAGCAGTTTATCGTGGGGGACTGAAGCTTTCTTT.

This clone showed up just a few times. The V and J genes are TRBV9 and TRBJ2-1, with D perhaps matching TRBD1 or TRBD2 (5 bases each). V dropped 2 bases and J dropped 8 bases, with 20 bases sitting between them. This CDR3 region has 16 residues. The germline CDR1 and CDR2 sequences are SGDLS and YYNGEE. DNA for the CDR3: TGTGCCAGCAGCGTTTCCAGGGAGAGCCCTAATGATGAGCAGTTCTTC. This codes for CASSVSRESPNDEQFF.

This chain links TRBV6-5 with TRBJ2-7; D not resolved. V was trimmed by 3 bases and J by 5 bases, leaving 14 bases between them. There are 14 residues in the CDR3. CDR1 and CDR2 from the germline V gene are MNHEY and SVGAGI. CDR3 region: CASSYRPLGDEQYF. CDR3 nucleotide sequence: TGTGCCAGCAGTTATAGGCCCCTTGGGGACGAGCAGTACTTC.

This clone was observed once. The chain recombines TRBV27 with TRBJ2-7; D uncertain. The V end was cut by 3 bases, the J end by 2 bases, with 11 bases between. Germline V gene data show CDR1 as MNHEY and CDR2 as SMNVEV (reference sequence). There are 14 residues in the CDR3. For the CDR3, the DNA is TGTGCCAGCAGTTTGGGCGGCGAGACCTACGAGCAGTACTTC. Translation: CASSLGGETYEQYF.

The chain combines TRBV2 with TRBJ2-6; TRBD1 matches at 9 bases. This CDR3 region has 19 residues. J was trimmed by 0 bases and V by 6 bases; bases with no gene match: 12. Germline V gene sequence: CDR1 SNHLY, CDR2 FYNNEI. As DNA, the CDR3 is TGTGCCAGCAGCGGATCCGGGACAGGGACTTTCTCTGGGGCCAACGTCCTGACTTTC. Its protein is CASSGSGTGTFSGANVLTF.

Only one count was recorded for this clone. The CDR3 bases are TGCGCCAGCAGCCAAGACCTCACGGAGACCCAGTACTTC. It specifies CASSQDLTETQYF. The rearrangement uses TRBV4-1 and TRBJ2-5; D is undetermined. The germline gives CDR1 MGHRA, CDR2 YSYEKL. CDR3 size: 13 residues. Trimming cost V 0 bases and J 5 bases, with 7 bases left between them.

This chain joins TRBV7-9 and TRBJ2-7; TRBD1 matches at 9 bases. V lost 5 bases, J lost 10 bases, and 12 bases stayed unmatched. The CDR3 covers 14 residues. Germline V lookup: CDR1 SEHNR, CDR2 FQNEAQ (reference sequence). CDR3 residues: CASSVSPGQGHQYF. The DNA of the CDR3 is TGTGCCAGCAGCGTTTCCCCGGGACAGGGACACCAGTACTTC.

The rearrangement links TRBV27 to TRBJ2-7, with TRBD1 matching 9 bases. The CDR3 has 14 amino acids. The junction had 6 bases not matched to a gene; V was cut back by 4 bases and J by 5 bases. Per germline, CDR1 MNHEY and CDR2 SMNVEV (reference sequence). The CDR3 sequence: CASSSGTGTDEQYF. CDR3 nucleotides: TGTGCCAGCAGTTCCGGGACAGGGACGGACGAGCAGTACTTC.

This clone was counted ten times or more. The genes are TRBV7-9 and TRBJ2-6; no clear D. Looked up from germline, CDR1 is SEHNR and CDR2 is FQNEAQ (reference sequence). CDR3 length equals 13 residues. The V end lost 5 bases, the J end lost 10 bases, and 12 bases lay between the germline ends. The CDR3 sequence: CASSLSSQNVLTF. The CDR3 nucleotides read TGTGCCAGCAGCCTAAGCAGCCAAAACGTCCTGACTTTC.

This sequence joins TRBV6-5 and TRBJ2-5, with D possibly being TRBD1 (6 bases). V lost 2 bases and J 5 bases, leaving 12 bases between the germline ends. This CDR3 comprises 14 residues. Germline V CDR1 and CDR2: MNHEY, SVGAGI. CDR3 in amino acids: CASSYGQGRETQYF. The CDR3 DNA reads TGTGCCAGCAGTTACGGTCAGGGGCGGGAGACCCAGTACTTC.